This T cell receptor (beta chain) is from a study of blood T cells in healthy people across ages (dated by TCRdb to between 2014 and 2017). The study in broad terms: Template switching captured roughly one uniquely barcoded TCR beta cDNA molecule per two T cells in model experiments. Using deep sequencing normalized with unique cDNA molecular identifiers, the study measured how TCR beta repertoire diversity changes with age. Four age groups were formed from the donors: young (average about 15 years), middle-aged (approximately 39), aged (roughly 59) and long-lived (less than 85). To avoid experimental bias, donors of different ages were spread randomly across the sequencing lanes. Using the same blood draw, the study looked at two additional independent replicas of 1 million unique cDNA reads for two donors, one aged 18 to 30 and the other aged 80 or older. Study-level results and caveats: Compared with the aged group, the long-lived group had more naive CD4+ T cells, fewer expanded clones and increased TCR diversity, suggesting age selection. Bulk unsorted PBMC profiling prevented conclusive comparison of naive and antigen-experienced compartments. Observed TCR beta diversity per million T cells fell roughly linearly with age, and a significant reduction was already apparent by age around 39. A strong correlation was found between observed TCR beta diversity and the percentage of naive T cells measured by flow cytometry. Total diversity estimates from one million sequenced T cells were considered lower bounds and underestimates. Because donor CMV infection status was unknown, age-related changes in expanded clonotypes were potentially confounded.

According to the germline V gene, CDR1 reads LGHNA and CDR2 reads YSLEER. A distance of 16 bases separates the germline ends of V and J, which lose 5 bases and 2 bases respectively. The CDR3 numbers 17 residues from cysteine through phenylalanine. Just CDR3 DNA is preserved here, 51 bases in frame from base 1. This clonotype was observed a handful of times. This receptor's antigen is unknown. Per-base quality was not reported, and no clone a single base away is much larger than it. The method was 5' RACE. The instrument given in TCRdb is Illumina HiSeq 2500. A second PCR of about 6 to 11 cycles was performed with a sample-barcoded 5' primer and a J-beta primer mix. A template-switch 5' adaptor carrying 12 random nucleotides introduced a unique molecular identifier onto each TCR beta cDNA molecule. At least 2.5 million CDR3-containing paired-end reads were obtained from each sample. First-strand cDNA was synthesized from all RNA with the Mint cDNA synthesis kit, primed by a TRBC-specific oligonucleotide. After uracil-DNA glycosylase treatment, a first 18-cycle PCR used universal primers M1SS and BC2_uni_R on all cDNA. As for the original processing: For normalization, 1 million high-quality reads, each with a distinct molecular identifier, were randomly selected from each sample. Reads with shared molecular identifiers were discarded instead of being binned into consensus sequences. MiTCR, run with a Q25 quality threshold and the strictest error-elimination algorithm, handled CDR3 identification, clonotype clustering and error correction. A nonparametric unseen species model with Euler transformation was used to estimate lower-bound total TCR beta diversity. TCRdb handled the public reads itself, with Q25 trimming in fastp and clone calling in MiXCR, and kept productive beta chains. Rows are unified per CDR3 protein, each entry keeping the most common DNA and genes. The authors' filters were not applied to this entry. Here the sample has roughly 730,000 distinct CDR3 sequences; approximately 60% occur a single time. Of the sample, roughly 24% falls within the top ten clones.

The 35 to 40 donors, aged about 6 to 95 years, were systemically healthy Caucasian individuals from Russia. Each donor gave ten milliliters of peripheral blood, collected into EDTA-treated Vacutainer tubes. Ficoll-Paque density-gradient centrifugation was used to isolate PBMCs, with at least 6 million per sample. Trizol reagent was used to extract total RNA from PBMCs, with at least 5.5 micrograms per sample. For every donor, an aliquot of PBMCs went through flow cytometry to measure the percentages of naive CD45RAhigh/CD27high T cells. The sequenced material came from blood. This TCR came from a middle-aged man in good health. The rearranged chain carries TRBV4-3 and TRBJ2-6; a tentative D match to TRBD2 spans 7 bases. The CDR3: CASSFRTGGTGANVLTF. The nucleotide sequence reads TGCGCCAGCAGCTTCCGAACGGGGGGCACTGGGGCCAACGTCCTGACTTTC.